A single sample is the source of the 31 T cell receptor beta chains below, sequenced in a study of T cell repertoires in cytomegalovirus infection. A single record per CDR3 protein comes from TCRdb applying MiXCR to the reads. The profile covers about 530,000 distinct CDR3 sequences, with roughly 29% appearing a single time and less than 15% taken by the ten largest. Sequences were obtained from PBMCs. The receptors shown here come from a human donor in good health (CMV status not recorded). Some clones in this sample may be carry-over from other donors' samples.

This clonotype was seen at least ten times. The rearrangement joins TRBV7-2 to TRBJ2-1; D possibly uses TRBD1 or TRBD2 (5 bases each). The ends were cut back, 1 base at V and 2 bases at J, with 9 bases in the middle. The CDR3 sequence is 15 residues long. Germline V lookup: CDR1 SGHTA, CDR2 FQGNSA. The CDR3 sequence: CASSLDSGPYNEQFF. The CDR3 DNA follows: TGTGCCAGCAGCTTAGATTCGGGACCCTACAATGAGCAGTTCTTC.

DNA of the CDR3: TGTGCCAGCAGCTTGATTGGGTGGGGAGAACTCGAACCCAACTATGGCTACACCTTC. This translates into CASSLIGWGELEPNYGYTF. J is TRBJ1-2 and V is TRBV5-6; D not resolved. Germline values: CDR1 SGHDT, CDR2 YYEEEE. The length of the CDR3 is 19 residues. V dropped 1 base and J dropped 2 bases, with 24 bases sitting between them.

CDR3 protein: CASRLAGGPDEQFF. CDR3 DNA: TGTGCCAGCAGGCTAGCGGGAGGGCCCGATGAGCAGTTCTTC. The chain carries TRBV19 and TRBJ2-1; TRBD2 agrees at 12 bases. The CDR3 consists of 14 residues. Germline trimming cut 9 bases from V and 8 bases from J; bases unmatched to any gene: 8. The germline V gene encodes CDR1 LNHDA and CDR2 SQIVND (reference sequence).

There are a few counts of this clonotype. The gene calls are TRBV7-9 and TRBJ2-1; 8 nucleotides align to TRBD2. Germline V CDR1 and CDR2: SEHNR, FQNEAQ (reference sequence). This CDR3 spans 17 amino acids. V lost 0 bases to trimming and J lost 6 bases; unmatched junction nucleotides: 10. The CDR3 DNA reads as TGTGCCAGCAGCTTAGCTCACTCTTCCGGGACTAGCAATGAGCAGTTCTTC. Translation: CASSLAHSSGTSNEQFF.

CDR3 bases: TGTGCCAGCAGTTTCACGGATTATCAGCCCCAGCATTTT. It is translated as CASSFTDYQPQHF. This chain joins TRBV12-3 or TRBV12-4 and TRBJ1-5; D ambiguous. Trimming removed 3 bases at V and 5 bases at J, with 8 bases between. The CDR3 sequence is 13 residues long.

This clonotype occurred many times. The J gene is TRBJ2-7, the V gene TRBV7-2; D call uncertain. The CDR3 covers 15 residues. Germline values: CDR1 SGHTA, CDR2 FQGNSA. Trimming cost V 1 base and J 2 bases, with 12 bases left between them. CDR3 in DNA: TGTGCCAGCAGCTTAGGGGCTAGTATCCCCTACGAGCAGTACTTC. Its translation: CASSLGASIPYEQYF.

Of note for this clonotype: A clone one base away is much larger, so this may be a read error. DNA for the CDR3: TGTGCCAGCAGCTTATGGTACAATAATTCACCCCTCCACTTT. It yields the protein CASSLWYNNSPLHF. This rearrangement joins TRBV7-2 to TRBJ1-6, with D hard to call. V shed 2 bases and J shed 5 bases, with 7 bases lying between them. Germline V CDR1 and CDR2: SGHTA, FQGNSA. This CDR3 spans 14 amino acids. Full variable domain (rest looked up from reference TRBV7-2 and TRBJ1-6): GAGVSQSPSNKVTEKGKDVELRCDPISGHTALYWYRQSLGQGLEFLIYFQGNSAPDKSGLPSDRFSAERTGGSVSTLTIQRTQQEDSAVYLCASSLWYNNSPLHFGNGTRLTVT.

The chain combines TRBV7-9 with TRBJ1-1, with D maybe TRBD1 (5 bases). Germline lookup yields CDR1 SEHNR and CDR2 FQNEAQ (reference sequence). This CDR3 is built from 15 residues. Trimming took 0 bases from V and 1 from J, leaving 9 bases between them. The CDR3: CASSLARGKNTEAFF. CDR3 nucleotides: TGTGCCAGCAGCTTAGCGAGGGGTAAGAACACTGAAGCTTTCTTT.

This sequence joins TRBV5-6 and TRBJ1-3; maybe TRBD1 (5 bases). CDR1 is SGHDT and CDR2 is YYEEEE in the germline V gene. The germline V and J ends were trimmed by 5 bases and 0 bases, with 12 bases remaining between them. The CDR3 spans 15 residues. CDR3 loop: CASSLRDFSGNTIYF. As DNA, the CDR3 is TGTGCCAGCAGTCTGAGGGACTTCTCTGGAAACACCATATATTTT.

V and J are TRBV20-1 and TRBJ1-6; D is unclear. The CDR3 consists of 14 residues. The V gene's germline CDR1 is DFQATT and CDR2 SNEGSKA (reference sequence). Trimming stripped 3 bases from V and 9 bases from J, with 15 bases between. The CDR3 sequence is CSARTDLMGSPLHF. CDR3 DNA: TGCAGTGCTAGGACGGACCTTATGGGTTCACCCCTCCACTTT.

The CDR3 loop is CASSGTLDSGANVLTF. The CDR3 nucleotides are TGTGCCAGCAGCGGGACGCTTGACTCTGGGGCCAACGTCCTGACTTTC. The rearrangement uses TRBV12-3 or TRBV12-4 and TRBJ2-6; either TRBD1 or TRBD2 may supply D (5 bases each). V was pared by 6 bases and J by 0 bases, with 12 bases between. The CDR3 extends over 16 amino acids.

The chain carries TRBV11-1 and TRBJ2-3, with D tentatively TRBD2 (5 bases). The CDR3 has 14 residues. The germline gives CDR1 SGHAT, CDR2 FQDESV (reference sequence). Between the trimmed V and J ends, which lost 6 bases and 2 bases, there was a span of 12 bases. CDR3 bases: TGTGCCAGCAGTGTCGGGGTATACACAGATACGCAGTATTTT. The encoded protein is CASSVGVYTDTQYF.

This clonotype was seen a few times. This chain links TRBV11-2 with TRBJ2-3; 10 nucleotides align to TRBD2. Per germline, CDR1 SGHAT and CDR2 FQNNGV. V shed 0 bases, J shed 3 bases, and the junction held 6 bases outside the gene matches. This CDR3 spans 17 amino acids. This CDR3 reads CASSLEGWTSGTDTQYF. CDR3 bases: TGTGCCAGCAGCTTAGAAGGCTGGACTAGCGGTACAGATACGCAGTATTTT.

This clonotype came up once. The genes are TRBV29-1 and TRBJ2-7, with 8 nucleotides matching TRBD2. Germline V gene data show CDR1 as SQVTM and CDR2 as ANQGSEA. With V trimmed by 7 bases and J by 4 bases, 9 bases remained unmatched. The CDR3 is 13 amino acids. The CDR3 here is CSARGSGSYEQYF. Written as DNA, the CDR3 is TGCAGCGCCCGCGGCAGCGGGAGTTACGAGCAGTACTTC.

The chain joins TRBV24-1 to TRBJ2-2; D gene uncertain. V was trimmed by 6 bases and J by 3 bases, leaving 10 bases between them. Germline V gene sequence: CDR1 KGHDR, CDR2 SFDVKD. This CDR3 comprises 14 residues. Written as DNA, the CDR3 is TGTGCCACCAGTCGGTGGTGGGACACCGGGGAGCTGTTTTTT. Its translation is CATSRWWDTGELFF.

In its sample, this clonotype was seen a few times. This chain uses TRBV4-3 with TRBJ1-5; D gene uncertain. This CDR3 has 15 amino acids. Trimming cost V 1 base and J 3 bases, with 10 bases left between them. Germline V gives CDR1 LGHNA, CDR2 YSLEER. The CDR3: CASSQVKDPNQPQHF. The CDR3 nucleotides read TGCGCCAGCAGCCAAGTGAAGGACCCCAATCAGCCCCAGCATTTT.

In DNA form, the CDR3 reads TGTGCCAGCAGCTCAATTCCCGGGACTAGTCGCACAGATACGCAGTATTTT. Its translation is CASSSIPGTSRTDTQYF. V gene TRBV7-6 combines with J gene TRBJ2-3; TRBD2 matches 8 bases. V dropped 4 bases and J dropped 1; count of bases not matched to a gene: 10. The V gene's germline CDR1 is SGHVS and CDR2 FNYEAQ. This CDR3 has 17 residues.

This clonotype was found a few times. The chain is built from TRBV7-2 and TRBJ2-3; possibly TRBD1 or TRBD2 for D (5 bases each). The CDR3 sequence is 17 residues long. Deletions cut 5 bases from V and 5 bases from J, with 23 bases between. Germline CDR1 SGHTA, CDR2 FQGNSA. The CDR3 spells CASSPRKPGTSVDTQYF. The CDR3 nucleotides are TGTGCCAGCAGCCCACGGAAGCCCGGGACCTCCGTAGATACGCAGTATTTT.

This clonotype occurred a few times. V is TRBV7-2 and J is TRBJ2-2; TRBD2 agrees at 7 bases. Germline lookup yields CDR1 SGHTA and CDR2 FQGNSA. The CDR3 extends over 15 amino acids. The trim removed 3 bases at V and 3 bases at J, leaving 4 bases unmatched. DNA for the CDR3: TGTGCCAGCAGCTTTTGGGGAGGGGACACCGGGGAGCTGTTTTTT. Encoded protein: CASSFWGGDTGELFF.

On this clonotype: This sequence may be a read error, since a much larger clone differs from it by one base. The rearrangement joins TRBV7-2 to TRBJ2-1; 9 bases fit TRBD2. The CDR3 spans 16 residues. The germline V gene encodes CDR1 SGHTA and CDR2 FQGNSA. CDR3 DNA: TGTGTCAGCAGCGCACCGGGACTAGCCGTCTCTAATGAGCAGTTCTTC. Amino acids: CVSSAPGLAVSNEQFF.

This clonotype was counted a few times. The J gene is TRBJ2-1, the V gene TRBV27; TRBD2 is a possible D gene (5 bases). From germline, CDR1 is MNHEY and CDR2 SMNVEV (reference sequence). The CDR3 length is 17 residues. The V gene lost 0 bases and the J gene lost 0 bases, with 12 bases spanning the gap. This CDR3 is CASSLSMGESSYNEQFF. DNA of the CDR3: TGTGCCAGCAGTTTATCGATGGGAGAGAGCTCCTACAATGAGCAGTTCTTC.

This clonotype was seen only a few times. The V and J genes are TRBV7-2 and TRBJ2-4, with D unresolved. Germline-derived CDR1 and CDR2 are SGHTA and FQGNSA. This CDR3 spans 16 amino acids. Trimming pared 1 base from V and 0 bases from J, leaving 10 bases between. DNA for the CDR3: TGTGCCAGCAGCTTAGTGGGTCAGTTAGCCAAAAACATTCAGTACTTC. Its protein product is CASSLVGQLAKNIQYF. The full variable domain, with the rest looked up from reference TRBV7-2 and TRBJ2-4, is GAGVSQSPSNKVTEKGKDVELRCDPISGHTALYWYRQSLGQGLEFLIYFQGNSAPDKSGLPSDRFSAERTGGSVSTLTIQRTQQEDSAVYLCASSLVGQLAKNIQYFGAGTRLSVL.

This clonotype has more than one count but fewer than ten. The J gene is TRBJ2-1, the V gene TRBV14; 9 nucleotides line up with TRBD1. V shed 0 bases and J 7 bases; nucleotides not matched to a gene: 7. CDR3 length: 16 residues. Germline lookup yields CDR1 SGHDN and CDR2 FVKESK. CDR3 protein: CASSQEQGAGENEQFF. CDR3 DNA: TGTGCCAGCAGCCAAGAACAGGGGGCCGGAGAAAATGAGCAGTTCTTC.

This rearrangement joins TRBV20-1 to TRBJ2-7, with 11 bases identical to TRBD2. This CDR3 has 16 residues. J was trimmed by 3 bases and V by 3 bases; bases with no gene match: 10. Germline assignment: CDR1 DFQATT and CDR2 SNEGSKA (reference sequence). CDR3 DNA: TGCAGTGCTAGTGCGACCTCTAGCGGGAGGAGCTACGAGCAGTACTTC. It yields the protein CSASATSSGRSYEQYF.

This clonotype was picked up one time. The chain employs TRBV30 and TRBJ2-7; a possible D gene is TRBD2 (5 bases). Germline-derived CDR1 and CDR2 are GTSNPN and SVGIG (reference sequence). V lost 2 bases, J lost 3 bases, and 17 bases lay in between. CDR3 length: 15 amino acids. This CDR3 reads CAWSHSGIGHYEQYV. CDR3 bases: TGTGCCTGGAGTCACTCCGGGATCGGGCACTACGAGCAGTACGTC.

The chain has TRBV9 and TRBJ2-5; 10 bases line up with TRBD2. The CDR3 sequence is 15 residues long. V lost 2 bases to trimming and J lost 4 bases; unmatched junction nucleotides: 5. Germline values: CDR1 SGDLS, CDR2 YYNGEE. The chain's CDR3 is CASSVYLAGGETQYF. The CDR3 DNA follows: TGTGCCAGCAGCGTTTACTTAGCGGGAGGAGAGACCCAGTACTTC.

This clonotype came up a few times. The chain combines TRBV6-2 or TRBV6-3 with TRBJ2-7; a weak D match, TRBD2 (6 bases). The V end was cut by 2 bases, the J end by 0 bases, with 8 bases between. Germline CDR1 is MNHEY and CDR2 is SVGEGT. The CDR3 consists of 14 residues. The CDR3 DNA reads TGTGCCAGCAGTTACGCGGGGAGCTCCTACGAGCAGTACGTC. It specifies CASSYAGSSYEQYV.

This chain joins TRBV7-6 and TRBJ2-7; D uncertain. The V end lost 5 bases, the J end lost 7 bases, and 18 bases lay between the germline ends. The CDR3 is made up of 14 amino acids. CDR1 and CDR2 (germline): SGHVS, FNYEAQ. The CDR3 nucleotides read TGTGCCAGCAGCCACTCGGCGACGGCTGATGAGCAGTACTTC. It is translated as CASSHSATADEQYF.

DNA for the CDR3: TGTGCCAGTAGGAGAGCGGGAGTGACCACCGGGGAGCTGTTTTTT. It codes for CASRRAGVTTGELFF. The chain employs TRBV19 and TRBJ2-2, with TRBD2 identical over 8 bases. CDR3 length equals 15 residues. The V gene's germline CDR1 is LNHDA and CDR2 SQIVND (reference sequence). The junction had 7 bases not matched to a gene; V was cut back by 6 bases and J by 4 bases. The full variable domain, rest sourced from reference TRBV19 and TRBJ2-2, is DGGITQSPKYLFRKEGQNVTLSCEQNLNHDAMYWYRQDPGQGLRLIYYSQIVNDFQKGDIAEGYSVSREKKESFPLTVTSAQKNPTAFYLCASRRAGVTTGELFFGEGSRLTVL.

This rearrangement joins TRBV7-6 to TRBJ2-1; D is perhaps TRBD2 (6 bases). The CDR3 length is 15 residues. Germline V gene lookup returns CDR1 SGHVS and CDR2 FNYEAQ. Trimming took 3 bases from V and 10 from J, leaving 19 bases between them. The CDR3 sequence: CASSFRTKNVEEQFF. CDR3 coding DNA: TGTGCCAGCAGCTTTCGGACTAAGAACGTTGAGGAGCAGTTCTTC. Looking up the rest from reference TRBV7-6 and TRBJ2-1 gives the full variable domain: GAGVSQSPRYKVTKRGQDVALRCDPISGHVSLYWYRQALGQGPEFLTYFNYEAQQDKSGLPNDRFSAERPEGSISTLTIQRTEQRDSAMYRCASSFRTKNVEEQFFGPGTRLTVL.

V usage is TRBV19 and J usage is TRBJ1-4; 9 bases map to TRBD1. The CDR3 runs to 14 residues. The germline gives CDR1 LNHDA, CDR2 SQIVND (reference sequence). With 9 bases clipped from V and 3 bases from J, the junction kept 5 bases outside the gene matches. Here the CDR3 reads CASLRQGANEKLFF. CDR3 nucleotide sequence: TGTGCCAGCTTACGACAGGGGGCTAATGAAAAACTGTTTTTT.